The 18 T cell receptor beta chains below all came from one sample that was sequenced in a study of Tregs in tolerant kidney transplant recipients. These receptors' targets are unknown. Repertoires were generated with immunoSEQ multiplex PCR, while TCRdb's copy carries only in-frame clones and drops some. The sample lists about 44,000 clones; around 95% were seen once. The specimen was Tregs from blood cultured with allogeneic cells. Every receptor here comes from a human donor in good health.

The J gene is TRBJ1-2, the V gene TRBV7-9; D is unresolved. Looked up from germline, CDR1 is SEHNR and CDR2 is FQNEAQ (reference sequence). The CDR3 loop spans 13 amino acids. The ends were cut back, 5 bases at V and 7 bases at J, with 14 bases in the middle. The CDR3 loop is CASSLVWETGYTF. The CDR3 DNA is TGTGCCAGCAGCCTAGTTTGGGAGACTGGCTACACCTTC.

The chain recombines TRBV4-2 with TRBJ2-1; TRBD2 aligns across 10 bases. This CDR3 has 16 residues. The V and J ends lost 2 bases and 6 bases, in that order; junction bases with no gene match: 7. The germline V gene has CDR1 LGHNA and CDR2 YNFKEQ. This CDR3 is CASSQSLAGEFNEQFF. The CDR3 DNA reads TGTGCCAGCAGCCAATCCCTAGCGGGGGAATTCAATGAGCAGTTCTTC.

The chain has TRBV11-3 and TRBJ2-7, with D tentatively TRBD1 (6 bases). The CDR3 runs to 14 residues. The V end was cut by 5 bases, the J end by 0 bases, with 11 bases between. Germline V CDR1 and CDR2: SGHNT, YENEEA. The chain's CDR3 is CASSVDSISYEQYF. As DNA, the CDR3 is TGTGCCAGCAGCGTGGACAGCATCTCCTACGAGCAGTACTTC.

This chain connects TRBV11-2 to TRBJ1-6; 9 bases map to TRBD1. There are 16 residues in the CDR3. CDR1 and CDR2 (germline): SGHAT, FQNNGV. V dropped 4 bases and J dropped 8; count of bases not matched to a gene: 9. CDR3 coding DNA: TGTGCCAGCAGCTCGTACCCGGGACAGGGAGATTCACCCCTCCACTTT. Its protein product is CASSSYPGQGDSPLHF.

This chain uses TRBV15 with TRBJ2-5; 7 bases agree with TRBD1. Germline CDR1 and CDR2: LNHNV and YYDKDF (reference sequence). V lost 5 bases, J lost 5 bases, and 8 bases stayed unmatched. The CDR3 is 14 residues long. CDR3 DNA: TGTGCCACCAGCTCAGGACAGGTGGGGGAGACCCAGTACTTC. It yields the protein CATSSGQVGETQYF.

The chain combines TRBV4-1 with TRBJ1-6; 8 bases line up with TRBD1. V was clipped by 1 base and J by 2 bases; unmatched bases: 1. The germline gives CDR1 MGHRA, CDR2 YSYEKL. The CDR3 totals 16 residues. CDR3 residues: CASSQAQGAYNSPLHF. Written as DNA, the CDR3 is TGCGCCAGCAGCCAAGCACAGGGGGCCTATAATTCACCCCTCCACTTT.

V and J are TRBV6-5 and TRBJ2-1, with D perhaps given as TRBD1 or TRBD2 (6 bases each). Trimming took off 0 bases at V and 6 bases at J, with 9 bases between the two ends. Germline V gene data show CDR1 as MNHEY and CDR2 as SVGAGI. The CDR3 totals 14 residues. CDR3 nucleotide sequence: TGTGCCAGCAGTTACTCAAGGGGGGTCAATGAGCAGTTCTTC. Translation: CASSYSRGVNEQFF.

Here the CDR3 DNA reads TGTGCCAGCAGTACGGACAGGGCGTCCTACGAGCAGTACTTC. Amino acid sequence: CASSTDRASYEQYF. The chain couples TRBV2 to TRBJ2-7, with 8 bases fitting TRBD1. This CDR3 contains 14 residues. The V gene's germline CDR1 is SNHLY and CDR2 FYNNEI. The V segment lost 5 bases and the J segment 1 base; nucleotides outside the gene matches: 4. The variable domain in full, completed from reference TRBV2 and TRBJ2-7, reads EPEVTQTPSHQVTQMGQEVILRCVPISNHLYFYWYRQILGQKVEFLVSFYNNEISEKSEIFDDQFSVERPDGSNFTLKIRSTKLEDSAMYFCASSTDRASYEQYFGPGTRLTVT.

The CDR3 nucleotides read TGTGCCAGTACTTTTCGGGGCACCATATATTTT. Translating it yields CASTFRGTIYF. The chain couples TRBV19 to TRBJ1-3; D not resolved. Deletions cut 7 bases from V and 9 bases from J, with 10 bases between. The CDR3 runs to 11 residues. Germline CDR1 reads LNHDA; CDR2 reads SQIVND (reference sequence).

This rearrangement joins TRBV2 to TRBJ1-5; D gene unclear. Between the trimmed V and J ends, which lost 5 bases and 5 bases, there was a span of 13 bases. The CDR3 length is 14 residues. Germline CDR1 is SNHLY and CDR2 is FYNNEI. CDR3 nucleotides: TGTGCCAGCAGTCCCGGACGGCCCTATCAGCCCCAGCATTTT. Its translation: CASSPGRPYQPQHF.

The chain uses TRBV6-4 and TRBJ2-1; tentative D call: TRBD1 (6 bases). Germline V gene data show CDR1 as MRHNA and CDR2 as SNTAGT. The CDR3 covers 15 residues. V lost 5 bases and J lost 0, with 11 bases in between. The CDR3 DNA reads TGTGCCAGCAGTCCTACAGGGAGCTCCTACAATGAGCAGTTCTTC. Protein sequence: CASSPTGSSYNEQFF.

The chain uses TRBV7-2 and TRBJ1-4; 8 nucleotides agree with TRBD1. V trimming: 11 bases; J trimming: 4 bases; junction bases outside the gene matches: 9. CDR1 and CDR2 (germline): SGHTA, FQGNSA. This CDR3 contains 14 residues. In DNA form, the CDR3 reads TGTGCCGTACTACAGGGGGTACTTAATGAAAAACTGTTTTTT. The encoded protein is CAVLQGVLNEKLFF.

The gene calls are TRBV30 and TRBJ1-5; 9 nucleotides agree with TRBD1. Germline V gives CDR1 GTSNPN, CDR2 SVGIG (reference sequence). Losses at the gene ends were 0 bases for V and 8 bases for J; bases not matched to a gene: 11. The CDR3 is made up of 16 amino acids. Here the CDR3 reads CAWSVRPGTGKEPQHF. Here the CDR3 DNA reads TGTGCCTGGAGTGTACGGCCAGGGACAGGGAAGGAGCCCCAGCATTTT.

The chain carries TRBV7-7 and TRBJ2-3, with D tentatively TRBD1 (6 bases). Germline V gene data show CDR1 as SSHAT and CDR2 as FNYEAQ (reference sequence). CDR3 length: 14 amino acids. CDR3 nucleotides: TGTGCTAGCTCCAGGGGCCTGTACACAGATACGCAGTATTTT. Translating gives CASSRGLYTDTQYF.

The chain employs TRBV2 and TRBJ1-2; D not resolved. From germline, CDR1 is SNHLY and CDR2 FYNNEI. There are 13 residues in the CDR3. V was trimmed by 5 bases and J by 4 bases, leaving 11 bases between them. The CDR3 bases are TGTGCCAGCAGTCTCCGGCAGACCTATGGCTACACCTTC. Encoded protein: CASSLRQTYGYTF. The whole variable domain, filled in from reference TRBV2 and TRBJ1-2, reads EPEVTQTPSHQVTQMGQEVILRCVPISNHLYFYWYRQILGQKVEFLVSFYNNEISEKSEIFDDQFSVERPDGSNFTLKIRSTKLEDSAMYFCASSLRQTYGYTFGSGTRLTVV.

The chain recombines TRBV16 with TRBJ2-4, with unresolved D. CDR3 length: 14 residues. The germline gives CDR1 KGHSY, CDR2 FQNENV. The V end lost 0 bases, the J end lost 1 base, and 4 bases lay between the germline ends. Here the CDR3 DNA reads TGTGCCAGCAGCCAATCCGAGGCCAAAAACATTCAGTACTTC. Translating gives CASSQSEAKNIQYF.

The rearrangement links TRBV7-9 to TRBJ2-7; no clear D gene. Germline values: CDR1 SEHNR, CDR2 FQNEAQ (reference sequence). V was clipped by 3 bases and J by 4 bases, with 16 bases between them. The CDR3 has 15 residues. In nucleotides, the CDR3 is TGTGCCAGCAGCTTTAGGGCCGAACCCGAGTACGAGCAGTACTTC. Encoded protein: CASSFRAEPEYEQYF.

The chain combines TRBV19 with TRBJ1-1; 7 nucleotides agree with TRBD1. This CDR3 has 15 amino acids. After removal of 2 bases from V and 2 bases from J, the junction contained 5 bases not matched to a gene. CDR1 LNHDA and CDR2 SQIVND come from the germline V gene (reference sequence). The DNA for the CDR3 is TGTGCCAGTAGTATACCAAGACAGGGTAACACTGAAGCTTTCTTT. Its protein is CASSIPRQGNTEAFF. The variable domain in full, completed from reference TRBV19 and TRBJ1-1, reads DGGITQSPKYLFRKEGQNVTLSCEQNLNHDAMYWYRQDPGQGLRLIYYSQIVNDFQKGDIAEGYSVSREKKESFPLTVTSAQKNPTAFYLCASSIPRQGNTEAFFGQGTRLTVV.